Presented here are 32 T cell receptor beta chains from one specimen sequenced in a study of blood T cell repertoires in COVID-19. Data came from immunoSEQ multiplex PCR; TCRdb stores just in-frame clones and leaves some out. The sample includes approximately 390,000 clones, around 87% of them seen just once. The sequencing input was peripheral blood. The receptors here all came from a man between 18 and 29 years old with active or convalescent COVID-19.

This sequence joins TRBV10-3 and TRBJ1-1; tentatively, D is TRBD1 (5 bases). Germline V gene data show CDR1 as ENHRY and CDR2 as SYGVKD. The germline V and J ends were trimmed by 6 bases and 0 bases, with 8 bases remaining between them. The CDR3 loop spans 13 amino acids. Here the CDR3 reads CAISPDMNTEAFF. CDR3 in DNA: TGTGCCATCAGCCCGGACATGAACACTGAAGCTTTCTTT.

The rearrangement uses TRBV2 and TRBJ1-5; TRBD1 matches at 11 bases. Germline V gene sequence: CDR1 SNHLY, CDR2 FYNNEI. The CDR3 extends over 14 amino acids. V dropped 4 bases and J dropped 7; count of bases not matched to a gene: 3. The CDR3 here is CASSGTGGGQPQHF. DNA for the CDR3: TGTGCCAGCAGTGGGACAGGGGGCGGGCAGCCCCAGCATTTT.

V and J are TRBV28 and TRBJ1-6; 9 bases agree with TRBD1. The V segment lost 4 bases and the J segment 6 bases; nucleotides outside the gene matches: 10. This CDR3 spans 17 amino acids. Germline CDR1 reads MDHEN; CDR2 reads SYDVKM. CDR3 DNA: TGTGCCAGCAGTTCCCTCGCGGGGACAGGGCGTAATTCACCCCTCCACTTT. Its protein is CASSSLAGTGRNSPLHF.

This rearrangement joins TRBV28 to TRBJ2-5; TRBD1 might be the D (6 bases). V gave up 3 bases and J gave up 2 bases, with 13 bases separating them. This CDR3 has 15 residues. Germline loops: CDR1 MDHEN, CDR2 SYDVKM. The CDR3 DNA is TGTGCCAGCAGTTTCTCCAGGGGAGAACAAGAGACCCAGTACTTC. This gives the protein CASSFSRGEQETQYF.

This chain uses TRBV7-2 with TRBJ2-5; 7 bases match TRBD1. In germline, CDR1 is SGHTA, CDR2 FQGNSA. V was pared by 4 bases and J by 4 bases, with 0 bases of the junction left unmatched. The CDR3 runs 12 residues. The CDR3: CASSYRGETQYF. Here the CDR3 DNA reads TGTGCCAGCAGCTACAGGGGAGAGACCCAGTACTTC.

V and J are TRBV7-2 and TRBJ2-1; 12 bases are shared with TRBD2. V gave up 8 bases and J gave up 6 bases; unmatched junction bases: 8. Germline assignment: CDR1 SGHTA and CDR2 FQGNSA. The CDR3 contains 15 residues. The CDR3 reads CASLQTSGSFNEQFF. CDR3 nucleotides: TGTGCCAGCCTACAGACTAGCGGGAGTTTCAATGAGCAGTTCTTC.

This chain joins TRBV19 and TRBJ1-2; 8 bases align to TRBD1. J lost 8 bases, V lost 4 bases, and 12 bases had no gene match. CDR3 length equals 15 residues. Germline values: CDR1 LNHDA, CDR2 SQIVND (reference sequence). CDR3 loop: CASSTPGQVAEGYTF. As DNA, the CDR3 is TGTGCCAGTAGTACTCCGGGACAGGTGGCTGAGGGCTACACCTTC.

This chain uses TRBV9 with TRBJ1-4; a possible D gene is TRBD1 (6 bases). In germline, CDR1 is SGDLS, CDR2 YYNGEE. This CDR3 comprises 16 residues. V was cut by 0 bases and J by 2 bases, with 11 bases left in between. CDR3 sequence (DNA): TGTGCCAGCAGCGTAGACGGTAGGGGGACTAATGAAAAACTGTTTTTT. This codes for CASSVDGRGTNEKLFF.

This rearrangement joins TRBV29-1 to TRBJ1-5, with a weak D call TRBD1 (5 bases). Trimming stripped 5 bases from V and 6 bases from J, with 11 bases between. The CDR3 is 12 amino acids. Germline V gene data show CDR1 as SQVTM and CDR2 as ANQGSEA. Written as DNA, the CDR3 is TGCAGCGTTCAGGGTTTGGGTCAGCCCCAGCATTTT. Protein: CSVQGLGQPQHF.

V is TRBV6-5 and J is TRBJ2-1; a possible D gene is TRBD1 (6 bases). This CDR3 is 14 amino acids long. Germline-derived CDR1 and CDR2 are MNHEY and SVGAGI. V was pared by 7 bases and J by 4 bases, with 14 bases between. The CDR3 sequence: CASKRTANYNEQFF. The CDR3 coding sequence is TGTGCCAGCAAGAGGACAGCTAATTACAATGAGCAGTTCTTC.

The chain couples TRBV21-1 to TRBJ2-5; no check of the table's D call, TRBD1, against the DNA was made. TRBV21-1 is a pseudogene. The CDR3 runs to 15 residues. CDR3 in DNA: TGTGCCAGCACCTTACAGGGGGCGATTCCCGAGACCCAGTACTTC. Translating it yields CASTLQGAIPETQYF.

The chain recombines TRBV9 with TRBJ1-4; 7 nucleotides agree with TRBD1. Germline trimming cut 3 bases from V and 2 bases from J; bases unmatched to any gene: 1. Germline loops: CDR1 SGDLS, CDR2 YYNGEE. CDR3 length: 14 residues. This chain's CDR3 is CASSEGQTNEKLFF. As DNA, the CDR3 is TGTGCCAGCAGCGAGGGACAGACTAATGAAAAACTGTTTTTT.

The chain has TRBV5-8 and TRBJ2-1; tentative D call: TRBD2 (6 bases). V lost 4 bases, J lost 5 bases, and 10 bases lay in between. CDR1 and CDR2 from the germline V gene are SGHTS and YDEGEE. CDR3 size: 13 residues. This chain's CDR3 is CASSLSGDNEQFF. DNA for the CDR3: TGTGCCAGCAGCCTTAGCGGTGACAATGAGCAGTTCTTC.

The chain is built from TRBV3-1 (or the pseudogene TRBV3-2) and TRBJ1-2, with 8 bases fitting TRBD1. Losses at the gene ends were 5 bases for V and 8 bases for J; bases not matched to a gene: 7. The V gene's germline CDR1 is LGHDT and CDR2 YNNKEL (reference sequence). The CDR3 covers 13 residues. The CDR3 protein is CASSKRTGFGYTF. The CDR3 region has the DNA TGTGCCAGCAGCAAACGGACAGGGTTCGGCTACACCTTC.

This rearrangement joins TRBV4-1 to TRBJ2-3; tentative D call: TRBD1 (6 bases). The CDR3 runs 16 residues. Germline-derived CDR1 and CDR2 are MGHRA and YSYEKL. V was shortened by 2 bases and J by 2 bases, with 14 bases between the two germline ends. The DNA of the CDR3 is TGCGCCAGCAGCCAACACGACAGGCTATACACAGATACGCAGTATTTT. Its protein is CASSQHDRLYTDTQYF.

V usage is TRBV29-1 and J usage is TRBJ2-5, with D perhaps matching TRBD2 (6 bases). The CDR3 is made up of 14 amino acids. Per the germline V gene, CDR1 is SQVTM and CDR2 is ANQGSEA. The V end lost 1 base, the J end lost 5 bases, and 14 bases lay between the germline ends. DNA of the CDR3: TGCAGCGTTGAAGGATTTAATAGCGGCGAGACCCAGTACTTC. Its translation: CSVEGFNSGETQYF.

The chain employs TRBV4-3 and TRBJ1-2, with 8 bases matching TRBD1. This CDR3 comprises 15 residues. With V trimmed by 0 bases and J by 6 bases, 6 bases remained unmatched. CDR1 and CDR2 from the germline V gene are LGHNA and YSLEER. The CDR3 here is CASSQDKAGGDGYTF. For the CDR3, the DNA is TGCGCCAGCAGCCAAGATAAGGCAGGGGGCGATGGCTACACCTTC.

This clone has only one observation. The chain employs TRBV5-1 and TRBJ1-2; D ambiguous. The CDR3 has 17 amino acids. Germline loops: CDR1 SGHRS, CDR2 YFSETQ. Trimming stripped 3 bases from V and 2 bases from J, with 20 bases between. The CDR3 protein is CASSSLSTEGRNYGYTF. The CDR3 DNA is TGCGCCAGCAGCTCCCTCTCAACCGAGGGCAGGAACTATGGCTACACCTTC. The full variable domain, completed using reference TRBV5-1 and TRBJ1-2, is KAGVTQTPRYLIKTRGQQVTLSCSPISGHRSVSWYQQTPGQGLQFLFEYFSETQRNKGNFPGRFSGRQFSNSRSEMNVSTLELGDSALYLCASSSLSTEGRNYGYTFGSGTRLTVV.

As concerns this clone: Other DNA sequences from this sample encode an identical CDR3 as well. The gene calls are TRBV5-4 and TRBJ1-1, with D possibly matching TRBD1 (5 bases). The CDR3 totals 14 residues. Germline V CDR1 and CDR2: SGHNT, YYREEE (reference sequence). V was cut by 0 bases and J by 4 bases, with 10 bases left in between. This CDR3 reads CASSLGQGGTEAFF. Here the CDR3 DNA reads TGTGCCAGCAGCTTGGGGCAGGGAGGCACTGAAGCTTTCTTT.

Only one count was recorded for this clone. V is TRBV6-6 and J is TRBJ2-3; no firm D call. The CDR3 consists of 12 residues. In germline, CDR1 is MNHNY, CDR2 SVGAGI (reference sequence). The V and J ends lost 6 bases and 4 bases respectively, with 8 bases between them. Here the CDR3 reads CASRLVPDTQYF. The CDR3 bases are TGTGCCAGCAGATTAGTGCCAGATACGCAGTATTTT.

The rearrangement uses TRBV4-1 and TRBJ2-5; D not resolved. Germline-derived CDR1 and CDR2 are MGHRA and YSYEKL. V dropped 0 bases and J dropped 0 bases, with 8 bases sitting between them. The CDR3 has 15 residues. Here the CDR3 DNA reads TGCGCCAGCAGCCAAGATTTAACAGACCAAGAGACCCAGTACTTC. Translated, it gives CASSQDLTDQETQYF.

The CDR3: CASSPSGLAGTGELFF. The DNA of the CDR3 is TGTGCCAGCAGCCCTTCGGGACTAGCGGGGACCGGGGAGCTGTTTTTT. This rearrangement joins TRBV6-2 or TRBV6-3 to TRBJ2-2, with TRBD2 identical over 13 bases. V was pared by 6 bases and J by 5 bases, with 6 bases of the junction left unmatched. The CDR3 runs 16 residues. Germline V CDR1 and CDR2: MNHEY, SVGEGT.

The CDR3 coding sequence is TGTGCCAGCAGCCCGACCGGGACAGGGATGGTAAACACCATATATTTT. This gives the protein CASSPTGTGMVNTIYF. The chain couples TRBV7-6 to TRBJ1-3; 9 bases agree with TRBD1. J was trimmed by 6 bases and V by 5 bases; bases with no gene match: 11. CDR1 SGHVS and CDR2 FNYEAQ come from the germline V gene. CDR3 length equals 16 residues.

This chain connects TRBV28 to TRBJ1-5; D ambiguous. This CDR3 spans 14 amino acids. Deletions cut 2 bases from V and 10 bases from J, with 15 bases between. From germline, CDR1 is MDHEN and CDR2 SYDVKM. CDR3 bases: TGTGCCAGCAGTTTACCCCCGGGGTCGCGCCCCCAGCATTTT. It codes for CASSLPPGSRPQHF.

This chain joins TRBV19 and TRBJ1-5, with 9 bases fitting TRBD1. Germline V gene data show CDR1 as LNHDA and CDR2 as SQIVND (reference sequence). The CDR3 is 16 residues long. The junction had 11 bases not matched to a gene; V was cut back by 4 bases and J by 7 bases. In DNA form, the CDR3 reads TGTGCCAGTAGTACCTCCGGGACAGGGTTTTCCCAGCCCCAGCATTTT. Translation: CASSTSGTGFSQPQHF.

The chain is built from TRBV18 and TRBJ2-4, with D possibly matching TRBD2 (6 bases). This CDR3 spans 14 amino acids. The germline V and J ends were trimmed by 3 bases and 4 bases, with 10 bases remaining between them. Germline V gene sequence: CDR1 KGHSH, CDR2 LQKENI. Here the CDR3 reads CASSPGGKKNIQYF. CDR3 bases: TGTGCCAGCTCACCCGGCGGGAAAAAAAACATTCAGTACTTC. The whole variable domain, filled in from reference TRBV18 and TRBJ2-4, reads NAGVMQNPRHLVRRRGQEARLRCSPMKGHSHVYWYRQLPEEGLKFMVYLQKENIIDESGMPKERFSAEFPKEGPSILRIQQVVRGDSAAYFCASSPGGKKNIQYFGAGTRLSVL.

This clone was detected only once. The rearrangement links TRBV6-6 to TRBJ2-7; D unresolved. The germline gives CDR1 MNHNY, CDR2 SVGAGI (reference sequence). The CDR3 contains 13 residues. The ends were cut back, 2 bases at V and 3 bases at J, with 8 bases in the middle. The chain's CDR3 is CASSYIRSYEQYF. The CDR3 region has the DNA TGTGCCAGCAGTTACATTCGGAGCTACGAGCAGTACTTC.

CDR3 DNA sequence: TGTGCCAGCAGTTACGCGGGGGGCCAGCCCCAGCATTTT. As protein: CASSYAGGQPQHF. The chain employs TRBV6-5 and TRBJ1-5; D perhaps matches TRBD1 (6 bases). Germline assignment: CDR1 MNHEY and CDR2 SVGAGI. V was pared by 2 bases and J by 7 bases, with 9 bases between. The CDR3 spans 13 residues.

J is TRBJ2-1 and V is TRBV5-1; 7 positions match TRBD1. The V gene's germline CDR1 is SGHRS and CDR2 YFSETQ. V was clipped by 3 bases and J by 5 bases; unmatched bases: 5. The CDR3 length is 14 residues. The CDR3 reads CASSSGQTDNEQFF. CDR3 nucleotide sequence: TGCGCCAGCAGCTCGGGACAGACTGACAATGAGCAGTTCTTC.

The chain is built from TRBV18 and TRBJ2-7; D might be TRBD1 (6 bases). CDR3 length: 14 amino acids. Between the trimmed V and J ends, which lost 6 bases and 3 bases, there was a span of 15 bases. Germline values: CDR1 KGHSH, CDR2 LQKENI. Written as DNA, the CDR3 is TGTGCCAGCTCTACAGGGCCCTTCGACTACGAGCAGTACTTC. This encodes CASSTGPFDYEQYF. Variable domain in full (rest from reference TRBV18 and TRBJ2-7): NAGVMQNPRHLVRRRGQEARLRCSPMKGHSHVYWYRQLPEEGLKFMVYLQKENIIDESGMPKERFSAEFPKEGPSILRIQQVVRGDSAAYFCASSTGPFDYEQYFGPGTRLTVT.

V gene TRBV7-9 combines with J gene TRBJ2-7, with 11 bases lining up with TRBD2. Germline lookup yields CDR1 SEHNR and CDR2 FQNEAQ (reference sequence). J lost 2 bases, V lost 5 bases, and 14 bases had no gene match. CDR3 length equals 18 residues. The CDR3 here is CASSGASGRSTNTYEQYF. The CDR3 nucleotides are TGTGCCAGCAGCGGGGCTAGCGGGAGGTCCACGAACACCTACGAGCAGTACTTC.

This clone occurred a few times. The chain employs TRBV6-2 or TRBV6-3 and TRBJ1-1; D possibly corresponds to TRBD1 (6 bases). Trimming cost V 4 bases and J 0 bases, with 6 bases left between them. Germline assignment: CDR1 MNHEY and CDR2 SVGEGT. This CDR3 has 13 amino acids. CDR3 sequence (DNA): TGTGCCAGCAGTTGGACAGTGAACACTGAAGCTTTCTTT. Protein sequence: CASSWTVNTEAFF.